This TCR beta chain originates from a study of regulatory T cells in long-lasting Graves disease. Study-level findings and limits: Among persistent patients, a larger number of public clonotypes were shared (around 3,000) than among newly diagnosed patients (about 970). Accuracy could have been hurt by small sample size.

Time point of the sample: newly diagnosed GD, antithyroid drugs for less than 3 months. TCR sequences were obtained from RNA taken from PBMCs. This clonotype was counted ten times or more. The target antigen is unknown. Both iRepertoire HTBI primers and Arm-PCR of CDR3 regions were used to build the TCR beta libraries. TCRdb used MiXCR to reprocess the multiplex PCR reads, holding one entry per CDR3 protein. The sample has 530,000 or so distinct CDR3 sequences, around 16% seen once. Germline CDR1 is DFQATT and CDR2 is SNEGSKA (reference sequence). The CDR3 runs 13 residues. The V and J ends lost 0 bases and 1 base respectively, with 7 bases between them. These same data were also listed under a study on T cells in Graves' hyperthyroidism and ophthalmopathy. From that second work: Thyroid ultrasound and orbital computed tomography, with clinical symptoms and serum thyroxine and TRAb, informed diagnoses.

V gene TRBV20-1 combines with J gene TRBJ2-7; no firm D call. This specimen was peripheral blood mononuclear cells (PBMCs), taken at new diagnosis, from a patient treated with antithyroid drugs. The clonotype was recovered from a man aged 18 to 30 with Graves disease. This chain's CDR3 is CSARDPQSYEQYF. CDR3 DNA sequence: TGCAGTGCTAGAGATCCGCAGTCCTACGAGCAGTACTTC.